A selection of T cell receptor beta chains follows, all from one sample in a study of T-cell reconstitution after alpha-beta-depleted transplantation in children. TCRdb re-called the PCR reads with MiXCR, one entry per CDR3 protein. The table lists some 600,000 distinct CDR3 sequences, roughly 13% of them singletons. The specimen was PBMCs, mostly from graft donor cells, collected 360 days after TCRalphabeta/CD19-depleted stem cell transplant. All receptors come from a male patient younger than 18 who had a stem cell transplant for acute myeloid leukemia, so the T cells may come from the graft donor. Each CDR3 is given with its conserved first and last residue. Each record gives: CDR3 length, clone size, V gene, J gene, D gene, CDR3 DNA, CDR3 protein. The D gene is left open where the match is weak. Clone size is stated in some rows and not others, as once, few, many or a class when expanded.

>19|.|TRBV11-2|TRBJ2-2|TRBD1
TGTGCCAGCAGCTTATTTCGGGTGACGGAGGACAGGACCACCGGGGAGCTGTTTTTT
CASSLFRVTEDRTTGELFF
>15|many|TRBV27|TRBJ1-6|.
TGTGCCAGCAGTTCGAGGGGGGGTAGTAATTCACCCCTCCACTTT
CASSSRGGSNSPLHF
>13|.|TRBV7-3|TRBJ1-1|.
TGTGCCAGCAGCCTCCTGGGGGCTACTGAAGCTTTCTTT
CASSLLGATEAFF
>13|few|TRBV4-2|TRBJ2-1|.
TGTGCCAGCAGCCCCGAGTCGGGTTTGGGGCAGTTCTTC
CASSPESGLGQFF
>15|few|TRBV7-8|TRBJ1-3|TRBD1
TGTGCCAGCAGCTCGAGGACAGGTCCTGGAAACACCATATATTTT
CASSSRTGPGNTIYF
>11|few|TRBV29-1|TRBJ2-5|.
TGCAGCGTTGAAGGGCAACAGACCCAGTACTTC
CSVEGQQTQYF
>14|few|TRBV10-3|TRBJ2-2|.
TGTGCCATCGAGGCAGGGCGGCACACCGGGGAGCTGTTTTTT
CAIEAGRHTGELFF
>12|many|TRBV29-1|TRBJ2-2|.
TGCAGCGTTGTAGTCAACACCGGGGAGCTGTTTTTT
CSVVVNTGELFF
>18|few|TRBV6-5|TRBJ2-6|TRBD1
TGTGCCAGCAGTTACGTGGGACAGGGGGCGCGTGGGGCCAACGTCCTGACTTTC
CASSYVGQGARGANVLTF
>14|few|TRBV6-1|TRBJ2-1|.
TGTGCCAGCAAATTGGTGGCTCTTTACAATGAGCAGTTCTTC
CASKLVALYNEQFF